This T cell receptor beta chain is from a study of blood T cell repertoires in COVID-19. For the study at large: Samples taken during acute and convalescent COVID-19 were collected in the United States, Italy and Spain. Nucleic acid was either cDNA or gDNA, and it came from T cells, B-cell-depleted T cells, or PBMCs.

In the study's own analysis: Reference gene primer amplification yielded estimated nucleated cell counts. The repertoire was sequenced with immunoSEQ multiplex PCR; TCRdb's copy has only in-frame clones and lacks some. Clone size and the V and J calls come from that table; the DNA yielded D and trimming. The sample has approximately 300,000 clones; around four fifths are singletons. The CDR3 has 15 residues. Germline CDR1 and CDR2: SGHKS and YYEKEE (reference sequence). Trimming cost V 0 bases and J 0 bases, with 9 bases left between them. This TCR was recovered from a woman between 50 and 59 years old with acute or convalescent COVID-19. V and J are TRBV5-5 and TRBJ1-2; possible D gene TRBD1, 6 bases. The source material was peripheral blood. The CDR3 DNA reads as TGTGCCAGCAGCTTGGCGGCAGGGGCTAACTATGGCTACACCTTC. Translating gives CASSLAAGANYGYTF.